The clone carrying this T cell receptor beta chain has more than one count but fewer than ten. The sort gate was single viable CD3+CD4+CD8-CD45RO+ cells for memory CD4+ T cells. Only in-frame clones appear in the TCRdb table, and some are missing; sequencing was by immunoSEQ multiplex PCR. This table has 61,000 or so clones, roughly 80% appearing once. The sample comes from a study of memory CD4+ T cells and cytomegalovirus serostatus. Germline V gene sequence: CDR1 SSHAT, CDR2 FNYEAQ (reference sequence). This CDR3 has 15 residues. This TCR derives from an adult in good health and CMV-seronegative. Some clones in this sample may be carry-over from other donors' samples. What was sequenced was memory CD4+ T cells from blood. The chain is built from TRBV7-7 and TRBJ1-4; D ambiguous. The DNA for the CDR3 is TGTGCTAGCTCATCTACTAGGGCCCTCTTGGAAAAACTGTTTTTT. Protein: CASSSTRALLEKLFF.